The 2 T cell receptor beta chains presented below share a single source sample, sequenced in a study of blood T cell repertoires in COVID-19. Data came from immunoSEQ multiplex PCR; TCRdb stores just in-frame clones and leaves some out. The sample records 250,000 to 350,000 clones, 75% to 90% being singletons. The specimen sequenced was peripheral blood. The receptors were gathered from a man between 18 and 29 years old with active or convalescent COVID-19.

The V call is TRBV7-9, the J call TRBJ2-2; TRBD1 might be the D (6 bases). Germline CDR1 and CDR2: SEHNR and FQNEAQ (reference sequence). The CDR3 consists of 16 residues. V shed 5 bases and J shed 0 bases, with 13 bases lying between them. This CDR3 is CASSPRDTSNTGELFF. Written as DNA, the CDR3 is TGTGCCAGCAGCCCCCGGGACACTTCGAACACCGGGGAGCTGTTTTTT.

V usage is TRBV7-8 and J usage is TRBJ1-5, with D unresolved. The V end was cut by 4 bases, the J end by 5 bases, with 6 bases between. This CDR3 region has 12 residues. CDR1 and CDR2 from the germline V gene are SGHVS and FQNEAQ. The CDR3 region is CASSSFDQPQHF. The CDR3 DNA reads TGTGCCAGCAGCTCGTTTGATCAGCCCCAGCATTTT.